Below, 26 T cell receptor beta chains from the same sample are listed, as sequenced in a study of T cells in Graves' hyperthyroidism and ophthalmopathy. The CDR3 regions of TCR beta were amplified from RNA transcripts. Initially, a first-round RT-PCR of the TCR CDR3 employed the HTBI primer set. MiXCR, run by TCRdb on the multiplex PCR reads, gives a single entry per CDR3 protein. The repertoire has under 400,000 distinct CDR3 sequences, roughly 15% of them found once; the top ten carry roughly 19%. Source material: blood. Receptor source: an older woman with Graves' ophthalmopathy.

This clonotype came up many times. V gene TRBV5-1 combines with J gene TRBJ2-2, with 10 bases identical to TRBD2. Germline lookup yields CDR1 SGHRS and CDR2 YFSETQ. V lost 2 bases to trimming and J lost 6 bases; unmatched junction nucleotides: 4. CDR3 length equals 15 residues. The CDR3: CASSFTSGIPGELFF. The CDR3 coding sequence is TGCGCCAGCAGCTTCACTAGCGGGATTCCCGGGGAGCTGTTTTTT.

This clonotype has just a few counts. This chain joins TRBV28 and TRBJ2-7; TRBD2 might be the D (6 bases). There are 13 residues in the CDR3. The germline V gene has CDR1 MDHEN and CDR2 SYDVKM. The V end lost 9 bases, the J end lost 0 bases, and 12 bases lay between the germline ends. In DNA form, the CDR3 reads TGTGCCAGTGTAGCGGTAAGCTCCTACGAGCAGTACTTC. Its protein product is CASVAVSSYEQYF.

This clonotype was seen many times. The genes are TRBV5-6 and TRBJ1-2; TRBD1 might be the D (5 bases). Per germline, CDR1 SGHDT and CDR2 YYEEEE. V lost 4 bases to trimming and J lost 5 bases, with 18 bases between them. The CDR3 contains 15 residues. The CDR3 loop reads CASSDHWKGQYGYTF. Written as DNA, the CDR3 is TGTGCCAGCAGCGACCATTGGAAGGGGCAGTATGGCTACACCTTC.

The table lists this clonotype with a few counts. This chain connects TRBV12-3 or TRBV12-4 to TRBJ2-5; D remains unclear. This CDR3 region has 12 residues. The V end lost 4 bases, the J end lost 5 bases, and 8 bases lay between the germline ends. CDR3 region: CASSSVGETQYF. Here the CDR3 DNA reads TGTGCCAGCAGTTCTGTGGGGGAGACCCAGTACTTC.

In its sample, this clonotype was seen many times. J is TRBJ1-2 and V is TRBV10-2; TRBD1 matches 9 bases. The CDR3 sequence is 14 residues long. Germline V gives CDR1 WSHSY, CDR2 SAAADI. Germline trimming cut 2 bases from V and 6 bases from J; bases unmatched to any gene: 4. The CDR3 spells CASSETGQGNGYTF. Here the CDR3 DNA reads TGCGCCAGCAGTGAGACGGGACAGGGAAATGGCTACACCTTC.

This chain joins TRBV28 and TRBJ2-1, with 7 bases that match TRBD2. The CDR3 is made up of 15 amino acids. Germline trimming cut 3 bases from V and 4 bases from J; bases unmatched to any gene: 6. Germline V lookup: CDR1 MDHEN, CDR2 SYDVKM. The CDR3 sequence: CASSFNVGLYNEQFF. The CDR3 DNA reads as TGTGCCAGCAGTTTTAATGTGGGACTATACAATGAGCAGTTCTTC.

This clonotype was recorded many times. The genes are TRBV18 and TRBJ1-4; D is unclear. From germline, CDR1 is KGHSH and CDR2 LQKENI. The germline V and J ends were trimmed by 0 bases and 12 bases, with 11 bases remaining between them. The CDR3 sequence is 13 residues long. As DNA, the CDR3 is TGTGCCAGCTCACCACCGGAAGACATGGAACTGTTTTTT. It yields the protein CASSPPEDMELFF.

To note about this clonotype: A much larger clone differs from this one at a single base, so this may be a read error. The chain couples TRBV4-1 to TRBJ2-1, with 11 bases fitting TRBD2. Germline CDR1 reads MGHRA; CDR2 reads YSYEKL. The CDR3 is 19 residues long. In nucleotides, the CDR3 is TGCGCCGGCAGCCCGATCCTAGCGGGAGGAGGTCGCCTCGGCAATGAGCAGTTCTTC. Translation gives CAGSPILAGGGRLGNEQFF.

This clonotype was detected only a few times. The chain employs TRBV4-1 and TRBJ1-5; D remains unclear. Germline V gene lookup returns CDR1 MGHRA and CDR2 YSYEKL. V lost 4 bases to trimming and J lost 0 bases, with 7 bases between them. CDR3 size: 14 residues. The CDR3, as DNA: TGCGCCAGCAGCCCTTACCTTAGCAATCAGCCCCAGCATTTT. Protein sequence: CASSPYLSNQPQHF.

Many counts were recorded for this clonotype. The rearrangement uses TRBV2 and TRBJ2-7; D perhaps matches TRBD2 (5 bases). Germline CDR1 reads SNHLY; CDR2 reads FYNNEI. CDR3 size: 14 residues. V was clipped by 8 bases and J by 0 bases, with 14 bases between them. This chain's CDR3 is CASGETRSSYEQYF. The CDR3 DNA reads TGTGCCAGCGGAGAAACTAGGAGCTCCTACGAGCAGTACTTC. Together with reference TRBV2 and TRBJ2-7, the CDR3 gives the full variable domain: EPEVTQTPSHQVTQMGQEVILRCVPISNHLYFYWYRQILGQKVEFLVSFYNNEISEKSEIFDDQFSVERPDGSNFTLKIRSTKLEDSAMYFCASGETRSSYEQYFGPGTRLTVT.

This clonotype has a count of ten or more. The chain links TRBV19 to TRBJ1-1, with D unresolved. Trimming left V 2 bases short and J 0 bases short, with 13 bases between. The CDR3 totals 16 residues. Germline V gives CDR1 LNHDA, CDR2 SQIVND (reference sequence). The CDR3 is CASSIMAGLMNTEAFF. DNA for the CDR3: TGTGCCAGTAGTATAATGGCGGGCCTGATGAACACTGAAGCTTTCTTT.

This clonotype has at least ten counts. The J gene is TRBJ2-3, the V gene TRBV7-8, with 8 bases matching TRBD2. Looked up from germline, CDR1 is SGHVS and CDR2 is FQNEAQ. The CDR3 totals 18 residues. Unmatched junction bases numbered 13, after V lost 2 bases and J lost 3 bases. The CDR3 nucleotides read TGTGCCAGCAGCTTAATACTAGCGGATTACGAAGGGACAGATACGCAGTATTTT. It specifies CASSLILADYEGTDTQYF. The full variable domain, its missing parts supplied by reference TRBV7-8 and TRBJ2-3, is GAGVSQSPRYKVAKRGQDVALRCDPISGHVSLFWYQQALGQGPEFLTYFQNEAQLDKSGLPSDRFFAERPEGSVSTLKIQRTQQEDSAVYLCASSLILADYEGTDTQYFGPGTRLTVL.

About this clonotype: This could be a read error, since a much larger clone is one nucleotide away. J is TRBJ1-1 and V is TRBV24-1, with D possibly being TRBD2 (5 bases). The DNA end is more similar to TRBJ2-2, so the J call may be wrong. CDR1 is KGHDR, CDR2 SFDVKD, per germline. The CDR3 sequence is 14 residues long. CDR3 region: CATSDLDKTGKLFF. The DNA for the CDR3 is TGTGCCACCAGTGACTTGGATAAGACCGGGAAGCTGTTTTTT.

At least ten counts were recorded for this clonotype. J is TRBJ2-5 and V is TRBV28; 7 nucleotides match TRBD2. Germline CDR1 reads MDHEN; CDR2 reads SYDVKM. The CDR3 has 13 amino acids. Trimming took 5 bases from V and 7 from J; bases not matched to a gene: 7. CDR3 loop: CASSPSGGGTQYF. Written as DNA, the CDR3 is TGTGCCAGCAGTCCCAGTGGGGGGGGGACCCAGTACTTC.

This clonotype has ten or more counts. The chain combines TRBV27 with TRBJ2-1, with D tentatively TRBD1 or TRBD2 (5 bases each). V gave up 6 bases and J gave up 0 bases, with 15 bases separating them. The CDR3 runs 16 residues. Germline CDR1 reads MNHEY; CDR2 reads SMNVEV (reference sequence). The CDR3 DNA is TGTGCCAGCAGGCCCCCGGGACCGAGCTCCTACAATGAGCAGTTCTTC. Protein product: CASRPPGPSSYNEQFF.

This clonotype was detected only a few times. The V and J genes are TRBV10-3 and TRBJ2-6; D might be TRBD1 (5 bases). The CDR3 extends over 15 amino acids. Trimming shortened V by 3 bases and J by 1 base, and 7 bases separated the two germline ends. Germline V gene data show CDR1 as ENHRY and CDR2 as SYGVKD. The CDR3 region is CAISDTGSGANVLTF. The CDR3 coding sequence is TGTGCCATCAGTGATACAGGATCTGGGGCCAACGTCCTGACTTTC.

The table lists this clonotype with a count of one. The chain couples TRBV10-1 to TRBJ2-3; 9 nucleotides line up with TRBD2. CDR3 length: 14 residues. The germline V gene encodes CDR1 WNHNN and CDR2 SYGVQD (reference sequence). V trimming: 4 bases; J trimming: 6 bases; junction bases outside the gene matches: 5. CDR3 nucleotides: TGCGCCAGCAGTGGTAGCGGGAGTGCGGATACGCAGTATTTT. It translates to CASSGSGSADTQYF.

This clonotype showed up many times. The chain recombines TRBV5-1 with TRBJ2-1; D is uncertain. The CDR3 is made up of 15 amino acids. V shed 0 bases and J shed 2 bases, with 9 bases lying between them. CDR1 is SGHRS, CDR2 YFSETQ, per germline. The CDR3 DNA reads TGCGCCAGCAGCTTGGGCAGGAGAGCCTACAATGAGCAGTTCTTC. The encoded protein is CASSLGRRAYNEQFF.

Many counts were recorded for this clonotype. The rearrangement joins TRBV24-1 to TRBJ2-7, with a possible D match to TRBD1 (5 bases). V lost 4 bases to trimming and J lost 3 bases, with 6 bases between them. Germline V gives CDR1 KGHDR, CDR2 SFDVKD. The CDR3 has 12 amino acids. CDR3 in amino acids: CATSEQGYEQYF. DNA for the CDR3: TGTGCCACCAGTGAGCAGGGCTACGAGCAGTACTTC.

This sequence joins TRBV11-2 and TRBJ2-3, with 10 bases lining up with TRBD1. Germline V gives CDR1 SGHAT, CDR2 FQNNGV. The junction had 5 bases not matched to a gene; V was cut back by 4 bases and J by 1 base. The length of the CDR3 is 16 residues. CDR3 in amino acids: CASSWDRGSGTDTQYF. For the CDR3, the DNA is TGTGCCAGCAGCTGGGACAGGGGCTCGGGCACAGATACGCAGTATTTT.

This clonotype was detected ten times or more. V usage is TRBV2 and J usage is TRBJ2-7, with 9 bases matching TRBD1. This CDR3 is 12 amino acids long. The germline CDR1 and CDR2 sequences are SNHLY and FYNNEI. After removal of 7 bases from V and 6 bases from J, the junction contained 4 bases not matched to a gene. CDR3 DNA: TGTGCCAGCACCGGGACAGGGATCGAGCAGTACTTC. This encodes CASTGTGIEQYF. Full variable domain (rest looked up from reference TRBV2 and TRBJ2-7): EPEVTQTPSHQVTQMGQEVILRCVPISNHLYFYWYRQILGQKVEFLVSFYNNEISEKSEIFDDQFSVERPDGSNFTLKIRSTKLEDSAMYFCASTGTGIEQYFGPGTRLTVT.

The chain uses TRBV5-1 and TRBJ2-5; 9 positions match TRBD2. The ends lost 0 bases at V and 5 bases at J; junction bases unmatched: 8. Germline V gene sequence: CDR1 SGHRS, CDR2 YFSETQ. The CDR3 totals 16 residues. CDR3 sequence reads: CASSLEGSGSWETQYF. The CDR3 nucleotides are TGCGCCAGCAGCTTGGAGGGTAGCGGGAGTTGGGAGACCCAGTACTTC.

The chain recombines TRBV4-1 with TRBJ2-3, with D hard to call. The CDR3 extends over 14 amino acids. Germline V gives CDR1 MGHRA, CDR2 YSYEKL. Trimming pared 4 bases from V and 2 bases from J, leaving 10 bases between. This CDR3 reads CASSLQYSTDTQYF. The CDR3 DNA sequence: TGCGCCAGCAGCCTCCAATACTCCACAGATACGCAGTATTTT.

This clonotype was observed a few times. An end of the junction differs from the germline gene, which may be a read error. The chain joins TRBV6-1 to TRBJ1-4, with 8 bases identical to TRBD1. The CDR3 runs 15 residues. Germline V gene lookup returns CDR1 MNHNS and CDR2 SASEGT. CDR3 sequence reads: CAISESDRGSEKLFF. The CDR3 DNA reads TGTGCCATCAGTGAGTCAGACAGGGGAAGTGAAAAACTGTTTTTT.

This clonotype was counted a few times. The chain has TRBV19 and TRBJ2-2; 7 bases line up with TRBD2. The CDR3 totals 16 residues. Germline trimming cut 3 bases from V and 5 bases from J; bases unmatched to any gene: 9. Germline V gene sequence: CDR1 LNHDA, CDR2 SQIVND (reference sequence). The CDR3 here is CASSIAGGRNTGELFF. The CDR3 bases are TGTGCCAGTAGTATTGCCGGGGGGAGGAATACCGGGGAGCTGTTTTTT.

The V gene is TRBV9, the J gene TRBJ2-1; 9 bases agree with TRBD2. V lost 4 bases, J lost 5 bases, and 7 bases stayed unmatched. CDR1 is SGDLS, CDR2 YYNGEE, per germline. There are 15 residues in the CDR3. The CDR3 loop reads CASSISGSSDNEQFF. In nucleotides, the CDR3 is TGTGCCAGCAGCATTAGCGGGAGCTCGGACAATGAGCAGTTCTTC.